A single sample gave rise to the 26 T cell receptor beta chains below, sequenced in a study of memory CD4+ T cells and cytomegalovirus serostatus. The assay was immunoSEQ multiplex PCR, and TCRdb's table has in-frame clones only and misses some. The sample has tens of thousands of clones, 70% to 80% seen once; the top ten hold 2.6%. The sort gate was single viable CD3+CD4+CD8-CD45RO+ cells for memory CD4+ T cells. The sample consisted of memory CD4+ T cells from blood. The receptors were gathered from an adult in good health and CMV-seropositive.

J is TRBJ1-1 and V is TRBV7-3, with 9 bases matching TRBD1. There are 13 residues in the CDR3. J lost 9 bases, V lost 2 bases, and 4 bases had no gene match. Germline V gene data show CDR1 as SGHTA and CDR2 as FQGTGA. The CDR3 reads CASSLAGQGKAFF. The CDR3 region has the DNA TGTGCCAGCAGCTTAGCGGGACAGGGAAAAGCTTTCTTT.

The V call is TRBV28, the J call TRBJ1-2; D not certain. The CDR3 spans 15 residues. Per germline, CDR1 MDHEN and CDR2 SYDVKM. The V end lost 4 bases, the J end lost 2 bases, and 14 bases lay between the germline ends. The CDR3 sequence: CASSSLVTQNYGYTF. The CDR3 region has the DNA TGTGCCAGCAGTTCCCTCGTGACCCAGAACTATGGCTACACCTTC.

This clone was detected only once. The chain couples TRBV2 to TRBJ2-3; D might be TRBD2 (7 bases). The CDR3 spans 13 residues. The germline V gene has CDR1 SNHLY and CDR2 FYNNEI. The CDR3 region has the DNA TGTGCTGGCGGGAGAGGGGGGACAGATACGCAGTATTTT. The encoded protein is CAGGRGGTDTQYF.

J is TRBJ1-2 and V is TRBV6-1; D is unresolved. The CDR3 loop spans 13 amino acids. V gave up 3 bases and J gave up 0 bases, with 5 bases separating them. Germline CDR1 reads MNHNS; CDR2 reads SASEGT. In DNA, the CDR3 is TGTGCCAGCAGTGAGCAGACTAACTATGGCTACACCTTC. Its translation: CASSEQTNYGYTF.

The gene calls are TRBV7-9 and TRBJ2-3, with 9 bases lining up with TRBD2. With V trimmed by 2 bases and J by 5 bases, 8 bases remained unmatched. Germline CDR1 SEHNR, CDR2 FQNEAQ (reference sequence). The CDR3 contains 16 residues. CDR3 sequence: CASSLRGRALRDTQYF. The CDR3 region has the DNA TGTGCCAGCAGCTTACGCGGGAGGGCCCTGCGAGATACGCAGTATTTT.

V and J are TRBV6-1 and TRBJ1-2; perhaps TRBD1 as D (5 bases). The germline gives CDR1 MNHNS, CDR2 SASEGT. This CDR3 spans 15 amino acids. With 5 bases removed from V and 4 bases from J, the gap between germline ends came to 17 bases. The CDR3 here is CASSLALGHFYGYTF. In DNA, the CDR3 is TGTGCCAGCAGTCTGGCCCTTGGACATTTCTATGGCTACACCTTC.

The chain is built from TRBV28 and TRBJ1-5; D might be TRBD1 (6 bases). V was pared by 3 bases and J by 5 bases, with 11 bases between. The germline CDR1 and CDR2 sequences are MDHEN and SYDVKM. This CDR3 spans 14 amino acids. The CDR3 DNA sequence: TGTGCCAGCAGTTTGGTCGGGGGGCATCAGCCCCAGCATTTT. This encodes CASSLVGGHQPQHF.

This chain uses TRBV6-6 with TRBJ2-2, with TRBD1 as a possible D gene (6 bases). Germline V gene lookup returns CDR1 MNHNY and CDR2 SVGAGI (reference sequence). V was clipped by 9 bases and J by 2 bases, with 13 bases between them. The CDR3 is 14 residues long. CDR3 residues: CASGRQANTGELFF. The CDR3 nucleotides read TGTGCCAGTGGGAGACAGGCTAACACCGGGGAGCTGTTTTTT.

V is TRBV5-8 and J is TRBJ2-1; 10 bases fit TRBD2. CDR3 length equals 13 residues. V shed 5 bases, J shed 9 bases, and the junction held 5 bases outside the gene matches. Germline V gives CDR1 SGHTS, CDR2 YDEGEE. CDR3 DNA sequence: TGTGCCAGCAGAGCTAGCGGGAGAGGTGAGCAGTTCTTC. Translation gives CASRASGRGEQFF. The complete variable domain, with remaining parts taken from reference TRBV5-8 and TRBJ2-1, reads EAGVTQSPTHLIKTRGQQATLRCSPISGHTSVYWYQQALGLGLQFLLWYDEGEERNRGNFPPRFSGRQFPNYSSELNVNALELEDSALYLCASRASGRGEQFFGPGTRLTVL.

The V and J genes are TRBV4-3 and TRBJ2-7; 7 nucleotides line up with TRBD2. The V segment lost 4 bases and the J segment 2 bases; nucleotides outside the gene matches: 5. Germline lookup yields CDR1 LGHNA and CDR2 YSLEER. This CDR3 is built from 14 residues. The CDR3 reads CASSRGGGAYEQYF. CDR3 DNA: TGCGCCAGCAGCCGGGGGGGAGGCGCCTACGAGCAGTACTTC.

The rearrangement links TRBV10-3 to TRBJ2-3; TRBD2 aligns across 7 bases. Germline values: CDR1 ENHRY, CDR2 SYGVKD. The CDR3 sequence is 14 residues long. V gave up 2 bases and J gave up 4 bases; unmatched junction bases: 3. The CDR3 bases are TGTGCCATCAGTGAGGGCGGGAGTCCAGATACGCAGTATTTT. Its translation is CAISEGGSPDTQYF.

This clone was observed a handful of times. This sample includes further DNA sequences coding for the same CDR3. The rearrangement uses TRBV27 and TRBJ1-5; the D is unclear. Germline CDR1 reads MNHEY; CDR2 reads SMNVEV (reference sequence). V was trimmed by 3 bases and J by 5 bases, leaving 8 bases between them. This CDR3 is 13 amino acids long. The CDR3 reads CASSLKEYQPQHF. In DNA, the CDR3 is TGTGCCAGCAGTTTGAAGGAGTATCAGCCCCAGCATTTT.

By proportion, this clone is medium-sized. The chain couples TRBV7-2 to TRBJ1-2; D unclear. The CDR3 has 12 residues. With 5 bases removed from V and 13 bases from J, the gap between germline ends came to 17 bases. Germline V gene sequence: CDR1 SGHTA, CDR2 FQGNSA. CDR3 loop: CASSRTARDSTF. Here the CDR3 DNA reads TGTGCCAGCAGCCGGACGGCTCGTGACTCCACCTTC.

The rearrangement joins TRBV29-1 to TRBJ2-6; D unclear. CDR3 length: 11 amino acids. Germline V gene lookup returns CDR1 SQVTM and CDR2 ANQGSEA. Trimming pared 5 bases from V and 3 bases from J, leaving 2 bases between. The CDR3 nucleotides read TGCAGCGTTCTTGGGGCCAACGTCCTGACTTTC. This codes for CSVLGANVLTF.

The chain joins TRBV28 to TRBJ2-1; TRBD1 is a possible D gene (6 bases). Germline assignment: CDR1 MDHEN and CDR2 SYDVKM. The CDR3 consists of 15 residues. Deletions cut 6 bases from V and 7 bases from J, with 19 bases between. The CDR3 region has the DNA TGTGCCAGCAGGCGTACCGGGACACGTGCTAATGAGCAGTTCTTC. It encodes CASRRTGTRANEQFF.

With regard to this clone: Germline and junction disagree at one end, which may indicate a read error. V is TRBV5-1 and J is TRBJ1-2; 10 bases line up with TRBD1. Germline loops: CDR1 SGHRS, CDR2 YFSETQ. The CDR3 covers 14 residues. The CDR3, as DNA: TGCGCCAGCAGCTTGCCCGCAGACAGGGGGCCCCTGGGCTTC. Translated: CASSLPADRGPLGF.

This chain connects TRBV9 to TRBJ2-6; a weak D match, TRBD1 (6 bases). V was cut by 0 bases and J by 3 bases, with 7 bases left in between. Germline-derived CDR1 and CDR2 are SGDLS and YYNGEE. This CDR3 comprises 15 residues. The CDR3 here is CASSVEGVGANVLTF. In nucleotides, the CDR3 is TGTGCCAGCAGCGTAGAGGGGGTTGGGGCCAACGTCCTGACTTTC.

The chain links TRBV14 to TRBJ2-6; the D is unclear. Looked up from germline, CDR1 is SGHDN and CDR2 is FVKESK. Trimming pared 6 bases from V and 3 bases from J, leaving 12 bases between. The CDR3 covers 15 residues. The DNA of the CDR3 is TGTGCCAGCAGTCGACTGGGCAGTGGGGCCAACGTCCTGACTTTC. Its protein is CASSRLGSGANVLTF.

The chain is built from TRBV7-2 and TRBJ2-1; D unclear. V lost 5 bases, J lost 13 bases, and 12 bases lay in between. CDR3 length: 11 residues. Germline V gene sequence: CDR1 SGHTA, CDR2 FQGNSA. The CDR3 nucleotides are TGTGCCAGCAGCCCTAGGGAACGTCAGTTCTTC. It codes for CASSPRERQFF.

The CDR3 spells CASSPGGRDTQYF. Here the CDR3 DNA reads TGTGCCAGCAGCCCCGGCGGGAGGGATACGCAGTATTTT. The chain links TRBV2 to TRBJ2-3, with 8 bases fitting TRBD2. This CDR3 has 13 residues. Trimming cost V 6 bases and J 6 bases; bases outside gene matches: 5. From germline, CDR1 is SNHLY and CDR2 FYNNEI. The full variable domain, completed using reference TRBV2 and TRBJ2-3, is EPEVTQTPSHQVTQMGQEVILRCVPISNHLYFYWYRQILGQKVEFLVSFYNNEISEKSEIFDDQFSVERPDGSNFTLKIRSTKLEDSAMYFCASSPGGRDTQYFGPGTRLTVL.

The CDR3 here is CASSLVKQTQETQYF. As DNA, the CDR3 is TGTGCCAGCAGCTTAGTCAAACAGACACAAGAGACCCAGTACTTC. V and J are TRBV7-2 and TRBJ2-5, with no clear D. The germline V and J ends were trimmed by 1 base and 2 bases, with 11 bases remaining between them. The CDR3 contains 15 residues. Per germline, CDR1 SGHTA and CDR2 FQGNSA.

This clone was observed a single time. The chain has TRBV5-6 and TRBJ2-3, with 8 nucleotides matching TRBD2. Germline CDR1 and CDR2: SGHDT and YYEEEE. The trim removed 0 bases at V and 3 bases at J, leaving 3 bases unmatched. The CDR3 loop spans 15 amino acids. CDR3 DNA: TGTGCCAGCAGCTTGGTGGCGGGAGGAACAGATACGCAGTATTTT. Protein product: CASSLVAGGTDTQYF.

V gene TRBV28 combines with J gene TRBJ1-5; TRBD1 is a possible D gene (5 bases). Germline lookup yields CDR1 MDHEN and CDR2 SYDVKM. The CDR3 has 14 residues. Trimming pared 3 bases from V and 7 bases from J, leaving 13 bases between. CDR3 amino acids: CASSLESGGQPQHF. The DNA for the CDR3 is TGTGCCAGCAGTTTGGAGAGTGGGGGGCAGCCCCAGCATTTT. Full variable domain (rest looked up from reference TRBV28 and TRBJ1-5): DVKVTQSSRYLVKRTGEKVFLECVQDMDHENMFWYRQDPGLGLRLIYFSYDVKMKEKGDIPEGYSVSREKKERFSLILESASTNQTSMYLCASSLESGGQPQHFGDGTRLSIL.

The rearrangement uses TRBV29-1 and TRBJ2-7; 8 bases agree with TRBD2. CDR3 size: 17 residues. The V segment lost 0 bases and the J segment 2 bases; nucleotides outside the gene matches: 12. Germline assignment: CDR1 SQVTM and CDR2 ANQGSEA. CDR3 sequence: CSVEEVFPGGRTYEQYV. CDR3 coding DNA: TGCAGCGTTGAAGAGGTCTTCCCGGGCGGGAGGACCTACGAGCAGTACGTC.

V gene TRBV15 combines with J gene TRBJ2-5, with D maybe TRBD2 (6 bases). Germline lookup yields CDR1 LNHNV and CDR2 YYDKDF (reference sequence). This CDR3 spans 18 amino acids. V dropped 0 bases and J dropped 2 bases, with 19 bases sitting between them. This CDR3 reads CATSREEGSGSGQETQYF. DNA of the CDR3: TGTGCCACCAGCAGAGAGGAGGGAAGTGGTAGCGGACAAGAGACCCAGTACTTC.

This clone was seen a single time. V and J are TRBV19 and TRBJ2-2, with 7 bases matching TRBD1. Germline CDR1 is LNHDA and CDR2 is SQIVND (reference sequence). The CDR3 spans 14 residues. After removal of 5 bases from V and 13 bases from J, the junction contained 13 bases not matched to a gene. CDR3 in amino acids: CASSPRTGHVWLFF. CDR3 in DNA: TGTGCCAGTAGTCCTCGGACAGGCCATGTTTGGCTGTTTTTT.